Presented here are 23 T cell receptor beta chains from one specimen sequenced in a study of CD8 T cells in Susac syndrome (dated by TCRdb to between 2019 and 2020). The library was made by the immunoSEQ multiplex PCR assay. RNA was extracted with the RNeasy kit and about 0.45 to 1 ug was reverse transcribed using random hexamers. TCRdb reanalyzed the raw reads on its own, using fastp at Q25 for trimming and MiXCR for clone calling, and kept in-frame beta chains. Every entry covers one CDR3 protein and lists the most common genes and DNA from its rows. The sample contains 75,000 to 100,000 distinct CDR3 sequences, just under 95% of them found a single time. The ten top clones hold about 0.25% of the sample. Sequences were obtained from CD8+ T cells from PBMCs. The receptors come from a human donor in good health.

The CDR3 is CASSPRIQYQETQYF. In DNA, the CDR3 is TGTGCCAGCAGCCCTAGGATCCAGTATCAAGAGACCCAGTACTTC. V and J are TRBV7-9 and TRBJ2-5, with D hard to call. V was shortened by 5 bases and J by 2 bases, with 15 bases between the two germline ends. Germline CDR1 reads SEHNR; CDR2 reads FQNEAQ (reference sequence). The CDR3 sequence is 15 residues long.

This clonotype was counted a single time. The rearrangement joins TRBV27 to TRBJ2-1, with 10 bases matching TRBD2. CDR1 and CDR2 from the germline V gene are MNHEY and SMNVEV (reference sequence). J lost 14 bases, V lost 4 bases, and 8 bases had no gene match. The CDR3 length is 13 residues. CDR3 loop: CASSSTSGESEFF. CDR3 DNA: TGTGCCAGCAGTTCCACTAGCGGGGAGAGTGAGTTCTTC.

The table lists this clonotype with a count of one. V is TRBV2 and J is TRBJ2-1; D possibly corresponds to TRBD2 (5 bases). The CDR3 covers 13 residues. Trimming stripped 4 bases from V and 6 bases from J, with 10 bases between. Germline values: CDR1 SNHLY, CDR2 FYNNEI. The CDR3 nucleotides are TGTGCCAGCAGTGGGCGGGTGGGCAATGAGCAGTTCTTC. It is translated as CASSGRVGNEQFF.

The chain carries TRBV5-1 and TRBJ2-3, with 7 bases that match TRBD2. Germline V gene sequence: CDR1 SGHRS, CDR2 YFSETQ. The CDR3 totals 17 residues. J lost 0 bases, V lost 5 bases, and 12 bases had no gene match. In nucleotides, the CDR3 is TGCGCCAGCAGGAAGAGCGGCGGGAGTGCCAGCACAGATACGCAGTATTTT. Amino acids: CASRKSGGSASTDTQYF.

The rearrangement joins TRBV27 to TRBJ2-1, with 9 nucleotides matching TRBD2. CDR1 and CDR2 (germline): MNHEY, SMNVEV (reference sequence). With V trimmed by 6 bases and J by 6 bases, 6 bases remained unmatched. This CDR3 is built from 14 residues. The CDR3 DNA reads TGTGCCAGCAGGATAGCGGGAGCGGGCAATGAGCAGTTCTTC. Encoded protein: CASRIAGAGNEQFF.

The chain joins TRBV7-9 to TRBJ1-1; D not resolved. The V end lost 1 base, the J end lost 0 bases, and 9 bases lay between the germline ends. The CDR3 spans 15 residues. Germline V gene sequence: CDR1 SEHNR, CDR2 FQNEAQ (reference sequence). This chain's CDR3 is CASSLGEGMNTEAFF. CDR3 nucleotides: TGTGCCAGCAGCTTAGGAGAGGGCATGAACACTGAAGCTTTCTTT. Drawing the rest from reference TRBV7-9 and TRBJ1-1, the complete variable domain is DTGVSQNPRHKITKRGQNVTFRCDPISEHNRLYWYRQTLGQGPEFLTYFQNEAQLEKSRLLSDRFSAERPKGSFSTLEIQRTEQGDSAMYLCASSLGEGMNTEAFFGQGTRLTVV.

CDR3 bases: TGTGCCAGCGCCCAGGGGGGGCTCCAAGAGACCCAGTACTTC. Residues: CASAQGGLQETQYF. The genes are TRBV27 and TRBJ2-5; D is possibly TRBD1 or TRBD2 (7 bases each). From germline, CDR1 is MNHEY and CDR2 SMNVEV (reference sequence). CDR3 size: 14 residues. V lost 8 bases to trimming and J lost 1 base, with 14 bases between them.

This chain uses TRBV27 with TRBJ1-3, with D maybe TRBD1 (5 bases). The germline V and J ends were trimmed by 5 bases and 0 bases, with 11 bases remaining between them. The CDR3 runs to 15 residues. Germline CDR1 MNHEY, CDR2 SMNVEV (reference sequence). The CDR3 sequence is CASSPEGSSGNTIYF. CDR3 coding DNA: TGTGCCAGCAGTCCAGAGGGGAGCTCTGGAAACACCATATATTTT.

In DNA, the CDR3 is TGTGCCAGCTTGCTCTACAATGAGCAGTTCTTC. Protein: CASLLYNEQFF. The chain carries TRBV27 and TRBJ2-1; D is undetermined. The V gene's germline CDR1 is MNHEY and CDR2 SMNVEV (reference sequence). V was shortened by 8 bases and J by 3 bases, with 5 bases between the two germline ends. CDR3 length equals 11 residues.

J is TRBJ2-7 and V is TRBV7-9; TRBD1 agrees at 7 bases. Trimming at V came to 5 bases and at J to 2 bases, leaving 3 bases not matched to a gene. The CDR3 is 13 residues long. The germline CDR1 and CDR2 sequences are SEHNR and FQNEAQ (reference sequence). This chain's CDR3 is CASSRGQTYEQYV. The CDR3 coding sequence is TGTGCCAGCAGCCGGGGACAGACCTACGAGCAGTACGTC.

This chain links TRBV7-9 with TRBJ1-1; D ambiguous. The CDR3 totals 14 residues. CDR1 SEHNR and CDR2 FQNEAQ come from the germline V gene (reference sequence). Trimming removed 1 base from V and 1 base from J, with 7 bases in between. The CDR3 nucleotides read TGTGCCAGCAGCTTAGTCTCGGGGAACACTGAAGCTTTCTTT. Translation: CASSLVSGNTEAFF.

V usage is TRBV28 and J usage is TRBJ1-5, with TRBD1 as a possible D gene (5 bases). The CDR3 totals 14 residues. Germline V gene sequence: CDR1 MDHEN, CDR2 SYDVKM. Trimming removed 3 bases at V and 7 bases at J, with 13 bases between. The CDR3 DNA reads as TGTGCCAGCAGTTTGGCCGGGACTGGGCAGCCCCAGCATTTT. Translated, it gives CASSLAGTGQPQHF.

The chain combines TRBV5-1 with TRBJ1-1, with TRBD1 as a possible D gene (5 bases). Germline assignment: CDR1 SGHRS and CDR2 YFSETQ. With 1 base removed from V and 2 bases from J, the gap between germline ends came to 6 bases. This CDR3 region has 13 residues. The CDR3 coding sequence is TGCGCCAGCAGCTTGAGGGGAAACACTGAAGCTTTCTTT. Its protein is CASSLRGNTEAFF. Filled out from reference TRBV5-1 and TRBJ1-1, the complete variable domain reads KAGVTQTPRYLIKTRGQQVTLSCSPISGHRSVSWYQQTPGQGLQFLFEYFSETQRNKGNFPGRFSGRQFSNSRSEMNVSTLELGDSALYLCASSLRGNTEAFFGQGTRLTVV.

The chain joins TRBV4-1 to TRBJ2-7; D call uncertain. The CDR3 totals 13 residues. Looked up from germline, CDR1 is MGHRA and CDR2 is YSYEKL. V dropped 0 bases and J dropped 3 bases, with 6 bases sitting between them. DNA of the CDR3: TGCGCCAGCAGCCAAGATCGAGGCTACGAGCAGTACGTC. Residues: CASSQDRGYEQYV.

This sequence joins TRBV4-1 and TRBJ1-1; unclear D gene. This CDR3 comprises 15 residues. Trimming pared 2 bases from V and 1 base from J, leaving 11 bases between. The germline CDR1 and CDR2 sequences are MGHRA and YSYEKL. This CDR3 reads CASSQNPTRNTEAFF. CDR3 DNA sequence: TGCGCCAGCAGCCAAAACCCCACAAGGAACACTGAAGCTTTCTTT.

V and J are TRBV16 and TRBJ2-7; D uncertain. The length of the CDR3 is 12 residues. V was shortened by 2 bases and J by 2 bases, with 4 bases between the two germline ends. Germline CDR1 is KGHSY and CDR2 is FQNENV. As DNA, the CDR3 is TGTGCCAGCAGCCAAATACCCTACGAGCAGTACTTC. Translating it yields CASSQIPYEQYF.

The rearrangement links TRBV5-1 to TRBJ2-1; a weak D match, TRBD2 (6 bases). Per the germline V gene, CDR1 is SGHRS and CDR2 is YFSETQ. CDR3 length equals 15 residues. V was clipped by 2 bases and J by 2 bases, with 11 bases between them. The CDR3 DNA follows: TGCGCCAGCAGCTTCGGAGTAGCGGCCTACAATGAGCAGTTCTTC. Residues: CASSFGVAAYNEQFF.

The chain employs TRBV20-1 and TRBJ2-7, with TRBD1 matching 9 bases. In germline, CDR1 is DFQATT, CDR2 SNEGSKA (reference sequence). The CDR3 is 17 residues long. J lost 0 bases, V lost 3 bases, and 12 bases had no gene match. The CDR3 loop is CSARASGTGLSSYEQYF. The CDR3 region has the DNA TGCAGTGCTAGGGCCTCCGGGACAGGGCTGTCCTCCTACGAGCAGTACTTC.

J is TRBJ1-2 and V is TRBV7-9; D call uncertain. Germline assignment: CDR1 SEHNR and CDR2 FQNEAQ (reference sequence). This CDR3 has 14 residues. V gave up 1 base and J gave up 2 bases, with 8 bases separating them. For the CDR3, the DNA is TGTGCCAGCAGCTTAGGCAGAACCAACTATGGCTACACCTTC. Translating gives CASSLGRTNYGYTF. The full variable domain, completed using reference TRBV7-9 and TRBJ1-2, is DTGVSQNPRHKITKRGQNVTFRCDPISEHNRLYWYRQTLGQGPEFLTYFQNEAQLEKSRLLSDRFSAERPKGSFSTLEIQRTEQGDSAMYLCASSLGRTNYGYTFGSGTRLTVV.

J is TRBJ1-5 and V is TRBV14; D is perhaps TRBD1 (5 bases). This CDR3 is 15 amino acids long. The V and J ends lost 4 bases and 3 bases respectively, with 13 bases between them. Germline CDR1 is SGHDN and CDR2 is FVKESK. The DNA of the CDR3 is TGTGCCAGCAGCCGGGGGACCGCGAACAATCAGCCCCAGCATTTT. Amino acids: CASSRGTANNQPQHF.

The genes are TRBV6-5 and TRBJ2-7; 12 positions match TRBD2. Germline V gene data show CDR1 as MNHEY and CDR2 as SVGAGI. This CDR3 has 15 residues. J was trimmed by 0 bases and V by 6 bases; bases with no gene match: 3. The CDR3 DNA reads TGTGCCAGCAGAGGGACTAGCGGGCACTCCTACGAGCAGTACGTC. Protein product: CASRGTSGHSYEQYV.

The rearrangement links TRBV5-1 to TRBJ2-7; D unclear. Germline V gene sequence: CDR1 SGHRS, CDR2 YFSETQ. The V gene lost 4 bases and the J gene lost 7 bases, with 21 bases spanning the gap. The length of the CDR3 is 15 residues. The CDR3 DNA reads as TGCGCCAGCAGCCCCTCAAGGAACCTCATGGGGGAGCAGTACTTC. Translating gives CASSPSRNLMGEQYF.

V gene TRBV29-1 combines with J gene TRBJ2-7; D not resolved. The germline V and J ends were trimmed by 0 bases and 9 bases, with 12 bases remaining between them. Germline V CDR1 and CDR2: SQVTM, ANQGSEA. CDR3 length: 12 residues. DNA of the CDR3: TGCAGCGTTGAAGAGAGGCAGGACGCGCAGTACTTC. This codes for CSVEERQDAQYF.